This T cell receptor beta chain appears in the sequencing data of a study of OX40 agonist ivuxolimab in advanced cancers. Study in general: Dosing consisted of intravenous ivuxolimab at 0.01 to 10 mg/kg every 2 weeks. Males comprised about 78% of the group, whose mean age was approximately 60 years (range 23 to 79).

Germline CDR1 SGHNT, CDR2 YYREEE (reference sequence). The V gene lost 0 bases and the J gene lost 2 bases, with 13 bases spanning the gap. CDR3 length: 16 residues. Some clones are missing from TCRdb's copy, which holds only in-frame ones; the method was immunoSEQ multiplex PCR. The table includes around 67,000 clones, approximately 90% detected once. The source is an adult with an advanced solid tumor such as melanoma, head and neck, liver or kidney cancer. The chain recombines TRBV5-4 with TRBJ2-3, with D perhaps TRBD2 (6 bases). The input for sequencing was CD4+ or CD8+ T cells sorted from blood, taken in a trial of the OX40 agonist ivuxolimab. CDR3 sequence reads: CASSLGLGVPTDTQYF. The CDR3 bases are TGTGCCAGCAGCTTGGGACTAGGGGTGCCCACAGATACGCAGTATTTT. The complete variable domain, with remaining parts taken from reference TRBV5-4 and TRBJ2-3, reads ETGVTQSPTHLIKTRGQQVTLRCSSQSGHNTVSWYQQALGQGPQFIFQYYREEENGRGNFPPRFSGLQFPNYSSELNVNALELDDSALYLCASSLGLGVPTDTQYFGPGTRLTVL.